The 18 T cell receptor beta chains in this list originate from one sample, sequenced in a study of T cells in Graves' hyperthyroidism and ophthalmopathy. The TCR beta CDR3 regions underwent amplification using RNA transcripts as the source. HTBI primers drove first-round RT-PCR of the TCR CDR3. MiXCR, run by TCRdb on the multiplex PCR reads, gives a single entry per CDR3 protein. The sample contains 240,000 or so distinct CDR3 sequences, around 15% of which appear only once. The specimen was blood. These TCRs come from a woman younger than 35 with Graves' ophthalmopathy.

This clonotype was picked up a small number of times. The genes are TRBV19 and TRBJ2-2; the match to TRBD1 covers 8 bases. Losses at the gene ends were 3 bases for V and 5 bases for J; bases not matched to a gene: 8. CDR1 LNHDA and CDR2 SQIVND come from the germline V gene (reference sequence). The CDR3 is 16 amino acids. The CDR3 protein is CASSIHWTGRTGELFF. The CDR3 region has the DNA TGTGCCAGTAGTATCCACTGGACAGGGAGAACCGGGGAGCTGTTTTTT.

This clonotype was counted at least ten times. This chain links TRBV28 with TRBJ2-2; D gene ambiguous. The CDR3 covers 15 residues. Trimming pared 2 bases from V and 4 bases from J, leaving 11 bases between. Germline V gene lookup returns CDR1 MDHEN and CDR2 SYDVKM. Here the CDR3 DNA reads TGTGCCAGCAGTTTACCGGTGGCGTCCACCGGGGAGCTGTTTTTT. Translated: CASSLPVASTGELFF.

This clonotype came up many times. V gene TRBV7-8 combines with J gene TRBJ1-1; D perhaps matches TRBD1 (5 bases). The CDR3 runs to 15 residues. Germline CDR1 reads SGHVS; CDR2 reads FQNEAQ. The V end was cut by 0 bases, the J end by 5 bases, with 13 bases between. Written as DNA, the CDR3 is TGTGCCAGCAGCTTAGCGACCCAGGGCTCAACTGAAGCTTTCTTT. Translated: CASSLATQGSTEAFF. Full variable domain (outside the CDR3, taken from reference TRBV7-8 and TRBJ1-1): GAGVSQSPRYKVAKRGQDVALRCDPISGHVSLFWYQQALGQGPEFLTYFQNEAQLDKSGLPSDRFFAERPEGSVSTLKIQRTQQEDSAVYLCASSLATQGSTEAFFGQGTRLTVV.

This clonotype showed up many times. The chain carries TRBV24-1 and TRBJ2-3, with TRBD1 matching over 9 bases. V was clipped by 5 bases and J by 4 bases; unmatched bases: 6. This CDR3 has 15 residues. CDR1 and CDR2 (germline): KGHDR, SFDVKD. The CDR3 reads CATSGGDRVPDTQYF. The CDR3 nucleotides are TGTGCCACCAGTGGAGGGGACAGGGTACCAGATACGCAGTATTTT.

The sample holds many counts of this clonotype. The chain is built from TRBV18 and TRBJ2-3; 15 bases map to TRBD2. CDR3 size: 17 residues. Trimming cost V 3 bases and J 5 bases; bases outside gene matches: 6. Germline V gene data show CDR1 as KGHSH and CDR2 as LQKENI. The CDR3 region is CASSPGLAGGREDTQYF. Here the CDR3 DNA reads TGTGCCAGCTCACCCGGACTAGCGGGGGGGCGTGAAGATACGCAGTATTTT. Combining the CDR3 with reference TRBV18 and TRBJ2-3 gives the whole variable domain NAGVMQNPRHLVRRRGQEARLRCSPMKGHSHVYWYRQLPEEGLKFMVYLQKENIIDESGMPKERFSAEFPKEGPSILRIQQVVRGDSAAYFCASSPGLAGGREDTQYFGPGTRLTVL.

This clonotype occurred many times. The V gene is TRBV6-2 or TRBV6-3, the J gene TRBJ2-7; D unresolved. Trimming shortened V by 1 base and J by 2 bases, and 9 bases separated the two germline ends. From germline, CDR1 is MNHEY and CDR2 SVGEGT. This CDR3 region has 14 residues. The CDR3 loop is CASSYLHRTYEQYF. The CDR3 bases are TGTGCCAGCAGTTACTTGCACAGAACCTACGAGCAGTACTTC.

This clonotype was seen only a few times. This could be a read error, since a much larger clone is one nucleotide away. This chain joins TRBV18 and TRBJ2-1; 9 bases line up with TRBD1. The CDR3 runs 12 residues. CDR1 is KGHSH, CDR2 LQKENI, per germline. This CDR3 is CASSRQGDEQLF. In DNA, the CDR3 is TGTGCCAGCTCGCGACAGGGGGATGAGCAGCTCTTC. The complete variable domain, with remaining parts taken from reference TRBV18 and TRBJ2-1, reads NAGVMQNPRHLVRRRGQEARLRCSPMKGHSHVYWYRQLPEEGLKFMVYLQKENIIDESGMPKERFSAEFPKEGPSILRIQQVVRGDSAAYFCASSRQGDEQLFGPGTRLTVL.

This clonotype came up many times. The chain is built from TRBV28 and TRBJ2-1; D perhaps matches TRBD2 (5 bases). With 6 bases removed from V and 10 bases from J, the gap between germline ends came to 13 bases. Per the germline V gene, CDR1 is MDHEN and CDR2 is SYDVKM. This CDR3 region has 12 residues. The CDR3 sequence: CASSRAQREQFF. For the CDR3, the DNA is TGTGCCAGCAGCCGAGCTCAGCGGGAGCAGTTCTTC.

There are many counts of this clonotype. The rearrangement joins TRBV2 to TRBJ1-2, with 7 nucleotides matching TRBD1. The CDR3 runs to 14 residues. The V gene end was trimmed by 6 bases and the J gene end by 4 bases; junction bases not matched to a gene: 8. Germline V gene data show CDR1 as SNHLY and CDR2 as FYNNEI. CDR3 nucleotides: TGTGCCAGCAGAGAGAGACAGGGCCCCTATGGCTACACCTTC. Protein: CASRERQGPYGYTF.

This clonotype was found many times. V gene TRBV6-4 combines with J gene TRBJ2-2; 10 positions match TRBD2. Trimming removed 2 bases from V and 5 bases from J; junction bases left unmatched: 5. The CDR3 has 16 residues. In germline, CDR1 is MRHNA, CDR2 SNTAGT. The CDR3 nucleotides are TGTGCCAGCAGTGACGGGCGAGCGGGAGGGACCGGGGAGCTGTTTTTT. Protein: CASSDGRAGGTGELFF.

This clonotype was detected many times. The rearrangement joins TRBV20-1 to TRBJ1-2; the D is unclear. The germline V and J ends were trimmed by 1 base and 1 base, with 10 bases remaining between them. Germline CDR1 is DFQATT and CDR2 is SNEGSKA (reference sequence). The length of the CDR3 is 14 residues. The CDR3 DNA reads TGCAGTGCTAGAGTACCTTCCTATAACTATGGCTACACCTTC. It codes for CSARVPSYNYGYTF.

This clonotype has ten or more counts. The rearrangement joins TRBV15 to TRBJ2-1; D call uncertain. The CDR3 contains 13 residues. Deletions cut 5 bases from V and 4 bases from J, with 9 bases between. Germline V gene sequence: CDR1 LNHNV, CDR2 YYDKDF (reference sequence). DNA of the CDR3: TGTGCCACCAGCTTAATCTTGTACAATGAGCAGTTCTTC. It translates to CATSLILYNEQFF.

This clonotype is medium-sized in the sample. This chain uses TRBV28 with TRBJ2-5; TRBD1 might be the D (5 bases). Per germline, CDR1 MDHEN and CDR2 SYDVKM. Between the trimmed V and J ends, which lost 0 bases and 3 bases, there was a span of 8 bases. This CDR3 has 14 residues. For the CDR3, the DNA is TGTGCCAGCAGTTTATGGAAACAGGAAGAGACCCAGTACTTC. Its translation: CASSLWKQEETQYF.

The chain employs TRBV30 and TRBJ1-6, with D maybe TRBD1 (5 bases). With 8 bases removed from V and 6 bases from J, the gap between germline ends came to 17 bases. Germline-derived CDR1 and CDR2 are GTSNPN and SVGIG (reference sequence). CDR3 size: 14 residues. This chain's CDR3 is CARSGSGPNSPLHF. The CDR3 DNA is TGTGCCCGCTCGGGGTCGGGGCCTAATTCACCCCTCCACTTT. Drawing the rest from reference TRBV30 and TRBJ1-6, the complete variable domain is SQTIHQWPATLVQPVGSPLSLECTVEGTSNPNLYWYRQAAGRGLQLLFYSVGIGQISSEVPQNLSASRPQDRQFILSSKKLLLSDSGFYLCARSGSGPNSPLHFGNGTRLTVT.

There are many counts of this clonotype. V usage is TRBV6-1 and J usage is TRBJ2-1; D unclear. This CDR3 region has 14 residues. Trimming shortened V by 5 bases and J by 5 bases, and 13 bases separated the two germline ends. The germline CDR1 and CDR2 sequences are MNHNS and SASEGT. The CDR3 DNA reads TGTGCCAGCAGTTACAGCGTTGGTAACAATGAGCAGTTCTTC. The encoded protein is CASSYSVGNNEQFF.

The sample holds many counts of this clonotype. The V gene is TRBV5-5, the J gene TRBJ1-1; 9 bases are a match to TRBD1. Trimming removed 2 bases from V and 4 bases from J; junction bases left unmatched: 3. Germline CDR1 and CDR2: SGHKS and YYEKEE (reference sequence). CDR3 length equals 14 residues. The CDR3 nucleotides read TGTGCCAGCAGCTTCACAGGGGGCGGCACTGAAGCTTTCTTT. Translated, it gives CASSFTGGGTEAFF. Based on the CDR3 plus reference TRBV5-5 and TRBJ1-1, the full variable domain is DAGVTQSPTHLIKTRGQQVTLRCSPISGHKSVSWYQQVLGQGPQFIFQYYEKEERGRGNFPDRFSARQFPNYSSELNVNALLLGDSALYLCASSFTGGGTEAFFGQGTRLTVV.

This clonotype has at least ten counts. The rearrangement links TRBV29-1 to TRBJ2-7; TRBD1 agrees at 7 bases. The CDR3 spans 13 residues. Germline CDR1 is SQVTM and CDR2 is ANQGSEA. Trimming cost V 7 bases and J 0 bases; bases outside gene matches: 6. CDR3 loop: CSATDRASYEQYF. DNA for the CDR3: TGCAGCGCTACCGACAGGGCCTCCTACGAGCAGTACTTC.

Ten or more counts support this clonotype. J is TRBJ1-2 and V is TRBV11-2, with D uncertain. Trimming left V 5 bases short and J 3 bases short, with 10 bases between. Looked up from germline, CDR1 is SGHAT and CDR2 is FQNNGV. The CDR3 has 13 residues. In DNA, the CDR3 is TGTGCCAGCAGCGGCAGTCGGGACTATGGCTACACCTTC. Its translation: CASSGSRDYGYTF.